The clone carrying this T cell receptor (beta chain) occurred once. Its specificity is unknown. The assay was immunoSEQ multiplex PCR, and TCRdb's table has in-frame clones only and misses some. The table records some 1 million clones, 65% to 80% of them present only once. This entry comes from a study of shared clonotypes between healthy human individuals. Findings and caveats of the study: Sequencing depth was predicted to influence how clonotypes are shared among donors. Clonotypes not shared had lower generation probabilities than those common to all four donors. What naive subsets generally showed was a larger estimated richness than memory subsets showed.

The donors were adults (healthy and HIV-negative) with no recent acute infections or vaccinations. This clonotype originated in a man between 18 and 29 years old in good health. The sequencing sample was made of memory CD4+ T cells sorted from blood. Subset noted: CD45RA-negative fraction.

DNA for the CDR3: TGTGCCAGCAGGGCCGGGCCCGGCGCCGGGGAGCTGTTTTTT. It translates to CASRAGPGAGELFF. The gene calls are TRBV7-8 and TRBJ2-2; unclear D gene. Trimming stripped 6 bases from V and 6 bases from J, with 14 bases between. This CDR3 has 14 amino acids. Germline V CDR1 and CDR2: SGHVS, FQNEAQ.